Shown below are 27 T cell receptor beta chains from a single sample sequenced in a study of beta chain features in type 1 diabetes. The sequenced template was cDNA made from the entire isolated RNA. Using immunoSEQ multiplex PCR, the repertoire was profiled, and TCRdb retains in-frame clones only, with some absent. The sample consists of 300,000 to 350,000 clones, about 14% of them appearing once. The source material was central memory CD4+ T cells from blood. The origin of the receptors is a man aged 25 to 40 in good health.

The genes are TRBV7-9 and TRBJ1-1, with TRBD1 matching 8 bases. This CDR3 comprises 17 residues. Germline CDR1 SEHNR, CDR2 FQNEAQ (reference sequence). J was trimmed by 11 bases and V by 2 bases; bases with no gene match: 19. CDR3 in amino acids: CASSLFNGWTDDRGAFF. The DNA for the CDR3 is TGTGCCAGCAGCTTATTTAATGGCTGGACAGACGACAGGGGTGCTTTCTTT.

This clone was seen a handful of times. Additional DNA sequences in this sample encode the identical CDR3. The CDR3 loop is CATSRAGTNSPLHF. The CDR3 bases are TGTGCCACCAGCAGAGCTGGGACTAATTCACCCCTCCACTTT. The rearrangement links TRBV15 to TRBJ1-6; D is possibly TRBD1 (5 bases). This CDR3 spans 14 amino acids. Trimming removed 1 base from V and 6 bases from J, with 7 bases in between. In germline, CDR1 is LNHNV, CDR2 YYDKDF (reference sequence).

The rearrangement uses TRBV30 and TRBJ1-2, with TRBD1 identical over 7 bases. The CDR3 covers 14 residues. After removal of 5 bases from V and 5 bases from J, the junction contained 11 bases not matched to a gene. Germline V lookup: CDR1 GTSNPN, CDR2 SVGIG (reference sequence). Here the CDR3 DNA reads TGTGCCTGGCGGACAGGCTCTTCACGGTATGGCTACACCTTC. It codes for CAWRTGSSRYGYTF.

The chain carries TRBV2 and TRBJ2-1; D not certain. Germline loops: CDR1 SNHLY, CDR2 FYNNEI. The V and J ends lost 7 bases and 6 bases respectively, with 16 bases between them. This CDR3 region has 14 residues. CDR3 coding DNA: TGTGCCAGCAAGGACGGTTTTCGTCGCAATGAGCAGTTCTTC. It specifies CASKDGFRRNEQFF.

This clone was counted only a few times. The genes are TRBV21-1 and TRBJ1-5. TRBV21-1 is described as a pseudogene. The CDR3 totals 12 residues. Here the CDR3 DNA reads TGTGCCAGCCCGAAAAACGGGCAGCCCCAGCATTTT. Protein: CASPKNGQPQHF.

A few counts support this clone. CDR3 in amino acids: CASSSTGTGANEQFF. The CDR3 coding sequence is TGTGCCAGCAGCTCGACCGGGACAGGGGCCAATGAGCAGTTCTTC. The chain has TRBV6-5 and TRBJ2-1, with 10 bases identical to TRBD1. The V gene's germline CDR1 is MNHEY and CDR2 SVGAGI. V gave up 6 bases and J gave up 6 bases; unmatched junction bases: 8. The CDR3 contains 15 residues.

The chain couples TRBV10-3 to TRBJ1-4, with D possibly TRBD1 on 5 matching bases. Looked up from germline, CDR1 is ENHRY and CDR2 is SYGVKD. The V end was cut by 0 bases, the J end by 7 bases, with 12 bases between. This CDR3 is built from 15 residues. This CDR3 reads CAISESSRAPEKLFF. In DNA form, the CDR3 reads TGTGCCATCAGTGAGTCGAGCAGGGCCCCTGAAAAACTGTTTTTT.

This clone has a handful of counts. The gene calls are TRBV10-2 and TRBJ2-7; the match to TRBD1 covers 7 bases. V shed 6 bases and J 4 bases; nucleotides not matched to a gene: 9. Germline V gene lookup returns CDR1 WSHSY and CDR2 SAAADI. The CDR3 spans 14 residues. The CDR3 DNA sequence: TGCGCCAGCAGCCAAGAACAGGGGATATACGAGCAGTACTTC. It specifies CASSQEQGIYEQYF.

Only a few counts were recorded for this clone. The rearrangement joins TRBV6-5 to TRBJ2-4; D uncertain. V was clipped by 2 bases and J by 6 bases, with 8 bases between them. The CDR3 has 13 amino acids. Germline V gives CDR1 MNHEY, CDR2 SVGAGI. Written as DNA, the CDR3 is TGTGCCAGCAGTTACAGATTAGGAAACATTCAGTACTTC. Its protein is CASSYRLGNIQYF.

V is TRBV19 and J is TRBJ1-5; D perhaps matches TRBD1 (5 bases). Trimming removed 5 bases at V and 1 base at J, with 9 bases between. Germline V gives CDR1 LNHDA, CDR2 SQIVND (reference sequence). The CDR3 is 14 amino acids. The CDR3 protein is CASSPRDSNQPQHF. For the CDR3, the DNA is TGTGCCAGTAGTCCCCGGGACAGCAATCAGCCCCAGCATTTT.

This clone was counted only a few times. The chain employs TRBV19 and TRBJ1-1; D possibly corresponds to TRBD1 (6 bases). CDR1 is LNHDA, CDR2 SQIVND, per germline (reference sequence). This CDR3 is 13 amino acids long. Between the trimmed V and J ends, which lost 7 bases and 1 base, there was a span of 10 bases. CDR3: CASNPQGNTEAFF. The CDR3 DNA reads TGTGCCAGTAACCCACAGGGGAACACTGAAGCTTTCTTT.

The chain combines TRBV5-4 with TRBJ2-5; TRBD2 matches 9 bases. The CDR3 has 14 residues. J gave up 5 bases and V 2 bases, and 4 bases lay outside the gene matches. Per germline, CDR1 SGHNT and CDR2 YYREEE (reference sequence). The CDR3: CASSLAGGDETQYF. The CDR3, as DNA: TGTGCCAGCAGCTTAGCGGGGGGTGATGAGACCCAGTACTTC.

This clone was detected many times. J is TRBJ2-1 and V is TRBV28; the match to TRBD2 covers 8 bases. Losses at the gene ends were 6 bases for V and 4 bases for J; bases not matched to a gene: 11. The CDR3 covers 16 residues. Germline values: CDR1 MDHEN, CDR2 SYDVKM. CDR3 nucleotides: TGTGCCAGCAGGATACGAGCGGGAGAAGTGTACAATGAGCAGTTCTTC. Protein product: CASRIRAGEVYNEQFF.

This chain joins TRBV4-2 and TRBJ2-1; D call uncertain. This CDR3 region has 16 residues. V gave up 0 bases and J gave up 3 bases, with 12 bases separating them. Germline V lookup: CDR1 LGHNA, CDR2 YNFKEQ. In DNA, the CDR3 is TGTGCCAGCAGCCAAGAGAGAGCGCAGATCTACAATGAGCAGTTCTTC. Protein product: CASSQERAQIYNEQFF.

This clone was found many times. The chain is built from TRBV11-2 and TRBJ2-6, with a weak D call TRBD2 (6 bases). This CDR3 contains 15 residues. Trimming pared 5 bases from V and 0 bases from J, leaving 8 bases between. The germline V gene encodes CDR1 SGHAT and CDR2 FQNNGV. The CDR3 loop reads CASSPRDSGANVLTF. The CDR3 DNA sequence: TGTGCCAGCAGCCCGCGGGACTCTGGGGCCAACGTCCTGACTTTC.

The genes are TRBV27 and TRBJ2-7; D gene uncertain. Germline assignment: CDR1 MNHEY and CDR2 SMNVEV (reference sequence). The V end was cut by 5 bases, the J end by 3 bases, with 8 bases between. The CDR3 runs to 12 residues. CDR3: CASSRNNYEQYF. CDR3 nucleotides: TGTGCCAGCAGTCGAAATAACTACGAGCAGTACTTC.

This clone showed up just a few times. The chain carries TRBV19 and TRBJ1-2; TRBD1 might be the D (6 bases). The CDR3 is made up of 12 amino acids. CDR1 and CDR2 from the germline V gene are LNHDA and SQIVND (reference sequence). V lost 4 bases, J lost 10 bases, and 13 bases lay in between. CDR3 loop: CASSTTTGAYTF. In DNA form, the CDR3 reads TGTGCCAGTAGTACCACGACAGGAGCCTACACCTTC.

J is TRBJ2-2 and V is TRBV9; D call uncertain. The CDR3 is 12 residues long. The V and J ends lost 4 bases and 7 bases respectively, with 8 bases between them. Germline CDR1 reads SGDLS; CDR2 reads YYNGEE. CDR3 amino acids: CASSLNVGELFF. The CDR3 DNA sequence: TGTGCCAGCAGCCTTAATGTCGGGGAGCTGTTTTTT.

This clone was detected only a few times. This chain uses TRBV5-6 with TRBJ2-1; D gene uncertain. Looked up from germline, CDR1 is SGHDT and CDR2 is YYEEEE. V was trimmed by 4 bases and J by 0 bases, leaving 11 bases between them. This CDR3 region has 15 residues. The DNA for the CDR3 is TGTGCCAGCAGCCCTACACCGAGCTCCTACAATGAGCAGTTCTTC. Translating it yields CASSPTPSSYNEQFF.

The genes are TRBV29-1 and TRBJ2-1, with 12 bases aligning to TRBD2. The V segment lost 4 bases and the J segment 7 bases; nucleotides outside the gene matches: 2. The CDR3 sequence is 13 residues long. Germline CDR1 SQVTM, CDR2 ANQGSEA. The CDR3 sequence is CSVGTSGINEQFF. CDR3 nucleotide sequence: TGCAGCGTTGGGACTAGCGGGATAAATGAGCAGTTCTTC.

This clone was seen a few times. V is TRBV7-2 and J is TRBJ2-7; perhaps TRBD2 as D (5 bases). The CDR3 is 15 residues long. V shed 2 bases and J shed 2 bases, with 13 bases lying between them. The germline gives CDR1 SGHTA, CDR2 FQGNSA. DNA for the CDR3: TGTGCCAGCAGCTTAAGACGGGGTTCCCCCTACGAGCAGTACTTC. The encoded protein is CASSLRRGSPYEQYF.

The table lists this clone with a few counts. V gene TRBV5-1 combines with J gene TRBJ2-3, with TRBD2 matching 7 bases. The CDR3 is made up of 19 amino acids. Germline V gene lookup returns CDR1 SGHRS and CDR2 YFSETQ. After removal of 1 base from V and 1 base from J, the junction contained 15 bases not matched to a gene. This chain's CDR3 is CASSLSGASGFGRTDTQYF. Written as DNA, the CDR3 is TGCGCCAGCAGCTTGAGCGGCGCTAGCGGCTTCGGACGCACAGATACGCAGTATTTT.

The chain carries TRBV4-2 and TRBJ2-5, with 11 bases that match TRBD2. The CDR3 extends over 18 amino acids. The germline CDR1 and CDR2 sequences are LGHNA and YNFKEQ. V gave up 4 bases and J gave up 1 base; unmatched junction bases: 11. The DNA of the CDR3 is TGTGCCAGCAGCCTACTAGCGGGAGCGCACTTGTCCCAAGAGACCCAGTACTTC. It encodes CASSLLAGAHLSQETQYF.

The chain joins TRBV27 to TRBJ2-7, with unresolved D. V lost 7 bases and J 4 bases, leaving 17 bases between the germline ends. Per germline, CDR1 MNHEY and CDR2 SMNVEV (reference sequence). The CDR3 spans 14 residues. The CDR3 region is CASTLRPYTYEQYV. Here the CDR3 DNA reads TGTGCCAGCACCTTAAGACCCTATACTTACGAGCAGTACGTC.

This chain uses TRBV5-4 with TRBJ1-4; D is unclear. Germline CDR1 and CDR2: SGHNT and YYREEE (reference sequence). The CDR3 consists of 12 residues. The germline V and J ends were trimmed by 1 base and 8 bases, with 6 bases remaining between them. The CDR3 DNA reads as TGTGCCAGCAGCTTGTCGGCGGAAAAACTGTTTTTT. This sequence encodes CASSLSAEKLFF. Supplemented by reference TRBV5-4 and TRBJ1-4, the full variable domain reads ETGVTQSPTHLIKTRGQQVTLRCSSQSGHNTVSWYQQALGQGPQFIFQYYREEENGRGNFPPRFSGLQFPNYSSELNVNALELDDSALYLCASSLSAEKLFFGSGTQLSVL.

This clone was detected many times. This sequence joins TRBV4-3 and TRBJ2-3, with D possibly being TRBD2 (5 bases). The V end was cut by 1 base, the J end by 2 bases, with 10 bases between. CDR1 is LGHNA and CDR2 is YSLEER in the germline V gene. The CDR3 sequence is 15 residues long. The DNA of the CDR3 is TGCGCCAGCAGCCAAGCTCACGGGAACACAGATACGCAGTATTTT. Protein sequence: CASSQAHGNTDTQYF.

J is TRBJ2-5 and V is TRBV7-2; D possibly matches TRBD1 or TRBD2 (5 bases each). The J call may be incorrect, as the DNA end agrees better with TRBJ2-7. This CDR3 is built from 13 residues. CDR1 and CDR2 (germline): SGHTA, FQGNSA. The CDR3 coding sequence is TGTGCCAGCAGCCCCGGGGCGTCCTACGAGCAGTACTTC. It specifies CASSPGASYEQYF.